The 6 T cell receptor beta chains presented below share a single source sample, sequenced in a study of technical replicates of blood from four donors. Sequencing was performed with immunoSEQ multiplex PCR; in TCRdb, only in-frame clones are kept and a portion is missing. The table shows about 86,000 clones, with nearly 96% occurring only once. The specimen was T cells isolated from PBMCs. The source is a human donor in good health.

The rearrangement links TRBV7-2 to TRBJ2-1; 8 bases line up with TRBD2. Per germline, CDR1 SGHTA and CDR2 FQGNSA. The CDR3 consists of 17 residues. Trimming took 0 bases from V and 1 from J; bases not matched to a gene: 5. CDR3 DNA sequence: TGTGCCAGCAGCTTAGCGCCCCCTAGCGGGTCCTACAATGAGCAGTTCTTC. Translation: CASSLAPPSGSYNEQFF. Variable domain in full (rest from reference TRBV7-2 and TRBJ2-1): GAGVSQSPSNKVTEKGKDVELRCDPISGHTALYWYRQSLGQGLEFLIYFQGNSAPDKSGLPSDRFSAERTGGSVSTLTIQRTQQEDSAVYLCASSLAPPSGSYNEQFFGPGTRLTVL.

The V gene is TRBV5-6, the J gene TRBJ1-5; D uncertain. The CDR3 consists of 16 residues. V was shortened by 2 bases and J by 0 bases, with 12 bases between the two germline ends. Looked up from germline, CDR1 is SGHDT and CDR2 is YYEEEE. The CDR3 DNA follows: TGTGCCAGCAGCTTTAGTCAGGCAGTTAGCAATCAGCCCCAGCATTTT. It translates to CASSFSQAVSNQPQHF. The variable domain in full, with the rest retrieved from reference TRBV5-6 and TRBJ1-5, is DAGVTQSPTHLIKTRGQQVTLRCSPKSGHDTVSWYQQALGQGPQFIFQYYEEEERQRGNFPDRFSGHQFPNYSSELNVNALLLGDSALYLCASSFSQAVSNQPQHFGDGTRLSIL.

The gene calls are TRBV15 and TRBJ1-4; 10 positions agree with TRBD1. CDR3 length: 14 amino acids. Per germline, CDR1 LNHNV and CDR2 YYDKDF (reference sequence). V was pared by 3 bases and J by 5 bases, with 0 bases of the junction left unmatched. CDR3 loop: CATSRDRGNEKLFF. In DNA form, the CDR3 reads TGTGCCACCAGCAGGGACAGGGGGAATGAAAAACTGTTTTTT.

J is TRBJ2-3 and V is TRBV2; D is ambiguous. V was pared by 4 bases and J by 5 bases, with 19 bases between. Per germline, CDR1 SNHLY and CDR2 FYNNEI. CDR3 length: 16 amino acids. CDR3 amino acids: CASSAGHGKDGDTQYF. The CDR3 DNA reads TGTGCCAGCAGTGCTGGGCATGGCAAAGACGGAGATACGCAGTATTTT.

V and J are TRBV15 and TRBJ1-5; 9 bases line up with TRBD1. The V and J ends lost 4 bases and 6 bases, in that order; junction bases with no gene match: 16. This CDR3 has 18 residues. Germline CDR1 LNHNV, CDR2 YYDKDF (reference sequence). CDR3 sequence: CATSTPGGQGGLSQPQHF. In DNA form, the CDR3 reads TGTGCCACCAGCACCCCCGGGGGACAGGGTGGATTAAGTCAGCCCCAGCATTTT. Based on the CDR3 plus reference TRBV15 and TRBJ1-5, the full variable domain is DAMVIQNPRYQVTQFGKPVTLSCSQTLNHNVMYWYQQKSSQAPKLLFHYYDKDFNNEADTPDNFQSRRPNTSFCFLDIRSPGLGDTAMYLCATSTPGGQGGLSQPQHFGDGTRLSIL.

The rearrangement joins TRBV28 to TRBJ2-7, with 7 bases that match TRBD1. Losses at the gene ends were 6 bases for V and 1 base for J; bases not matched to a gene: 12. Germline V lookup: CDR1 MDHEN, CDR2 SYDVKM. This CDR3 spans 16 amino acids. CDR3 loop: CASSYTGTEFSYEQYF. The CDR3 bases are TGTGCCAGCAGCTACACCGGGACAGAGTTTTCCTACGAGCAGTACTTC.